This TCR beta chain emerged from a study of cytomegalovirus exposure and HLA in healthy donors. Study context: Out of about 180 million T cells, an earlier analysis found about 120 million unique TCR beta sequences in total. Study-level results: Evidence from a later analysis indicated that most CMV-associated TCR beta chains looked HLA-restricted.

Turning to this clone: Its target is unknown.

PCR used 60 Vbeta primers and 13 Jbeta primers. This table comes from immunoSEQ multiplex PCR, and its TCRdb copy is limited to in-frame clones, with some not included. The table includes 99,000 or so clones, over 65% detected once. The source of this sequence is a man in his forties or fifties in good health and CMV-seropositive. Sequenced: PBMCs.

CDR3 residues: CASSQFGNSYNEQFF. In nucleotides, the CDR3 is TGCGCCAGCAGCCAATTCGGGAACTCCTACAATGAGCAGTTCTTC. The V and J genes are TRBV4-1 and TRBJ2-1, with D perhaps TRBD2 (5 bases). Trimming cost V 2 bases and J 0 bases, with 8 bases left between them. This CDR3 is built from 15 residues. Germline V lookup: CDR1 MGHRA, CDR2 YSYEKL.